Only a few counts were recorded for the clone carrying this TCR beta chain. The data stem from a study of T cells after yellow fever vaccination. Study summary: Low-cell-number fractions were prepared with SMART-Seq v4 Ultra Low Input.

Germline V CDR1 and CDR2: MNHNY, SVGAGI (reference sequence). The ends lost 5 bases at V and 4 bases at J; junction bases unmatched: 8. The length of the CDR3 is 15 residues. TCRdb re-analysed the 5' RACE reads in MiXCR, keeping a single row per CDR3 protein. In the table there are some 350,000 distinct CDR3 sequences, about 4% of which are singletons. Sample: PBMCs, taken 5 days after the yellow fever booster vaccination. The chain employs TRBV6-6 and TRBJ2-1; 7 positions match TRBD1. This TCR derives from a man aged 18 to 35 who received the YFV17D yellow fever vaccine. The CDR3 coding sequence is TGTGCCAGCAGTCTTGACAGGGCAATTTACAATGAGCAGTTCTTC. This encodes CASSLDRAIYNEQFF.